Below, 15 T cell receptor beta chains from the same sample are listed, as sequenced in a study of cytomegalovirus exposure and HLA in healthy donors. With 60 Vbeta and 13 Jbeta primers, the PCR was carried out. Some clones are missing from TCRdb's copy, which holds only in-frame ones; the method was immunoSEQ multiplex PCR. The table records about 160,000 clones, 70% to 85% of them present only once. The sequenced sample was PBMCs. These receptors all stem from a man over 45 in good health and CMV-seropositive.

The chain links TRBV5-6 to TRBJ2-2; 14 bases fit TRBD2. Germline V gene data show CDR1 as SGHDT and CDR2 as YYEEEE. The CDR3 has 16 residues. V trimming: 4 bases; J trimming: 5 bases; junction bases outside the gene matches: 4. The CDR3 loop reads CASSPGLAGVTGELFF. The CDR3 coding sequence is TGTGCCAGCAGCCCGGGACTAGCGGGAGTTACCGGGGAGCTGTTTTTT.

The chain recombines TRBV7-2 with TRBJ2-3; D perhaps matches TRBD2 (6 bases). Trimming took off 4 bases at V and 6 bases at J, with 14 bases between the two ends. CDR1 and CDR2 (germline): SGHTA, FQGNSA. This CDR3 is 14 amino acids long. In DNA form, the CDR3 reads TGTGCCAGCAGCTGGGGACTCGTCGGGGATACGCAGTATTTT. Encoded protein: CASSWGLVGDTQYF.

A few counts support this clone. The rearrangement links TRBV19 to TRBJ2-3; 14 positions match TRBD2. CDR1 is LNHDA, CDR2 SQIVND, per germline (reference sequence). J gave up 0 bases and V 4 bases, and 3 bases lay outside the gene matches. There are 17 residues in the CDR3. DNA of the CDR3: TGTGCCAGTAGTAGGGGACTAGCGGGGGCTAGCACAGATACGCAGTATTTT. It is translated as CASSRGLAGASTDTQYF.

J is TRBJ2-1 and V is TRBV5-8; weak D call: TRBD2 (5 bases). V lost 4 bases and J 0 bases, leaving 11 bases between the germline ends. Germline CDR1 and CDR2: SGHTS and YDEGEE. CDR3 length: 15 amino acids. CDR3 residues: CASSIGDSSYNEQFF. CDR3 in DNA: TGTGCCAGCAGCATCGGGGATAGCTCCTACAATGAGCAGTTCTTC.

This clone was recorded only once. CDR3 bases: TGTGCCAGCAGTGGAGTCACAGGGCCGGAAGCTTTCTTT. Translating gives CASSGVTGPEAFF. The chain couples TRBV2 to TRBJ1-1; D may be TRBD1 (6 bases). V dropped 4 bases and J dropped 8 bases, with 14 bases sitting between them. Germline V gives CDR1 SNHLY, CDR2 FYNNEI. CDR3 length equals 13 residues. Together with reference TRBV2 and TRBJ1-1, the CDR3 gives the full variable domain: EPEVTQTPSHQVTQMGQEVILRCVPISNHLYFYWYRQILGQKVEFLVSFYNNEISEKSEIFDDQFSVERPDGSNFTLKIRSTKLEDSAMYFCASSGVTGPEAFFGQGTRLTVV.

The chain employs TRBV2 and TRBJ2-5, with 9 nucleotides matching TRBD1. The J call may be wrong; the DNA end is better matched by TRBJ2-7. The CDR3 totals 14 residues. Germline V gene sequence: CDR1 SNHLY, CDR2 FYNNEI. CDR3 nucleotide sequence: TGTGCCAGCAACGGACAGGGGATTCGCTACGAGCAGTACTTC. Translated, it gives CASNGQGIRYEQYF.

CDR3 bases: TGTGCCAGCTCCTTTTTGGAAGCGGTGAACACCGGGGAGCTGTTTTTT. Translating it yields CASSFLEAVNTGELFF. The chain carries TRBV7-9 and TRBJ2-2; possible D gene TRBD2, 5 bases. CDR3 size: 16 residues. With 8 bases removed from V and 1 base from J, the gap between germline ends came to 17 bases. Germline CDR1 reads SEHNR; CDR2 reads FQNEAQ (reference sequence).

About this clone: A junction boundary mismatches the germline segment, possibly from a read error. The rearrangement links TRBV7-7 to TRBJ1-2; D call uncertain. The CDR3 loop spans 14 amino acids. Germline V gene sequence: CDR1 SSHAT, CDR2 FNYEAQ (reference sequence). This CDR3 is CASSPMQNNYGYTF. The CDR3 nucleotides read TGTGCTAGCAGCCCAATGCAGAATAACTATGGCTACACCTTC.

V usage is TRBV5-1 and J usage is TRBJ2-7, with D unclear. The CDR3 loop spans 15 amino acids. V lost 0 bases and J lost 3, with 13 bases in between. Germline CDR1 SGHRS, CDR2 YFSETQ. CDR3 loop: CASSLDTTTYYEQYV. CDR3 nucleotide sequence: TGCGCCAGCAGCTTGGATACAACCACTTACTACGAGCAGTACGTC.

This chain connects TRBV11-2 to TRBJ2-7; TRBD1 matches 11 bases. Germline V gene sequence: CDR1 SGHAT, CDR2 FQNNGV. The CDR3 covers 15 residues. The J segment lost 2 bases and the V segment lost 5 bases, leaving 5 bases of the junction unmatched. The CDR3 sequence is CASSRPGQGAYEQYF. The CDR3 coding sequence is TGTGCCAGCAGCCGGCCGGGACAGGGGGCCTACGAGCAGTACTTC.

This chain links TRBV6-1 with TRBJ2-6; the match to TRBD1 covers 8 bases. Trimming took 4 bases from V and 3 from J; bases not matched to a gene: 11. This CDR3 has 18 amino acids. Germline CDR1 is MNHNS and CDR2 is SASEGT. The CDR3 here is CASSGIKGQADGANVLTF. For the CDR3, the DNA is TGTGCCAGCAGTGGCATTAAGGGACAGGCCGATGGGGCCAACGTCCTGACTTTC.

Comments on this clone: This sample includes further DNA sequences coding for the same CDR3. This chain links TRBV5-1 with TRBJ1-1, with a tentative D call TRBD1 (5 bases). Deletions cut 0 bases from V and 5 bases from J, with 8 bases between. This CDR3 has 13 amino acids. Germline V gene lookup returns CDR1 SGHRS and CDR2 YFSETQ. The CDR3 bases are TGCGCCAGCAGCTTGGGAAGGGGAACTGAAGCTTTCTTT. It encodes CASSLGRGTEAFF.

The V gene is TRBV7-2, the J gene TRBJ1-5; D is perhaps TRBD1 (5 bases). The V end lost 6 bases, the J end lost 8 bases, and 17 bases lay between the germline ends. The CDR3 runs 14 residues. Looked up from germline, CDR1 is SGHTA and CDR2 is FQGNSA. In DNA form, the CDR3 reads TGTGCCAGCAGTTACGCAGGGTTGTCGGAGCCCCAGCATTTT. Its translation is CASSYAGLSEPQHF.

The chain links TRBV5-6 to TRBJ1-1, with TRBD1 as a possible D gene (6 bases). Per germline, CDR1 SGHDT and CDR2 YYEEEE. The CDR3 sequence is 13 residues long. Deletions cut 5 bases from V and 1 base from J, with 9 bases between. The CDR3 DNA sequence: TGTGCCAGCAGGGTGGACAGGAACACTGAAGCTTTCTTT. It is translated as CASRVDRNTEAFF.

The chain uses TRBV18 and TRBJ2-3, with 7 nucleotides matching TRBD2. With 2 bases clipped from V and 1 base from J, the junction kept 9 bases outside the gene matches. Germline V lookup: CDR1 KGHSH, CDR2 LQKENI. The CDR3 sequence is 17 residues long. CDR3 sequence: CASSPYLTGGRTDTQYF. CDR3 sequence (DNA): TGTGCCAGCTCACCATACTTAACGGGGGGACGCACAGATACGCAGTATTTT.